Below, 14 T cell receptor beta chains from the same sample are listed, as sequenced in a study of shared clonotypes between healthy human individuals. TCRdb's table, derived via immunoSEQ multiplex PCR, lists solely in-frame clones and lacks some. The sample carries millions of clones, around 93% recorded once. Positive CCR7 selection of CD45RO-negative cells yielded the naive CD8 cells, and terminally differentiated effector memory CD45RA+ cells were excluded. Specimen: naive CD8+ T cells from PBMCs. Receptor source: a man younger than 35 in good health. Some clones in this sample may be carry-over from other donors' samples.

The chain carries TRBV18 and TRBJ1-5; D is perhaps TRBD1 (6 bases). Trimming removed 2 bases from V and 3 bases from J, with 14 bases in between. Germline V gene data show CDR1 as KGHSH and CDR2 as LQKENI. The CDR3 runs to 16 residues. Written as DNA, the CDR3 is TGTGCCAGCTCACCAACAGGGAGAGGGGCCAATCAGCCCCAGCATTTT. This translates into CASSPTGRGANQPQHF.

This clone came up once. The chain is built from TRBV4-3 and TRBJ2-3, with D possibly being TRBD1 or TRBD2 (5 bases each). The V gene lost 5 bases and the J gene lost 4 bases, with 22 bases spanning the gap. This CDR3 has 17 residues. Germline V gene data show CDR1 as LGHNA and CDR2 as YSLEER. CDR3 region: CASSGWDAKGPPDTQYF. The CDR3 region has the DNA TGCGCCAGCAGCGGATGGGACGCCAAGGGCCCCCCAGATACGCAGTATTTT.

This chain's CDR3 is CASSDPITPGELFF. The CDR3 DNA reads as TGTGCCAGCAGTGACCCAATCACCCCGGGGGAGCTGTTTTTT. The rearrangement uses TRBV6-1 and TRBJ2-2; D is unclear. V lost 3 bases and J lost 8, with 13 bases in between. The CDR3 contains 14 residues. Germline CDR1 is MNHNS and CDR2 is SASEGT.

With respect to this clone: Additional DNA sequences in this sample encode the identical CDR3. Here the CDR3 DNA reads TGTGCCAGCAGCGAAGGTGGCGTGAACACTGAAGCTTTCTTT. This gives the protein CASSEGGVNTEAFF. The chain employs TRBV9 and TRBJ1-1; D gene uncertain. Germline V gene data show CDR1 as SGDLS and CDR2 as YYNGEE. The CDR3 length is 14 residues. With 3 bases removed from V and 0 bases from J, the gap between germline ends came to 9 bases.

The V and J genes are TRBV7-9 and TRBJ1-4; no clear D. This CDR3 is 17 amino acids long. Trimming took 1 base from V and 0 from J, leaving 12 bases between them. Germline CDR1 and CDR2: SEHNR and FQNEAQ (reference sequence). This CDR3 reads CASSLEIELATNEKLFF. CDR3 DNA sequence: TGTGCCAGCAGCTTAGAGATTGAGCTTGCAACTAATGAAAAACTGTTTTTT.

As DNA, the CDR3 is TGTGCCACCGTTAGATATCCCGACTCAAGCACAGATACGCAGTATTTT. Its protein product is CATVRYPDSSTDTQYF. The rearrangement uses TRBV28 and TRBJ2-3, with no clear D. V was shortened by 10 bases and J by 0 bases, with 20 bases between the two germline ends. Germline loops: CDR1 MDHEN, CDR2 SYDVKM. The CDR3 spans 16 residues. Full variable domain (rest looked up from reference TRBV28 and TRBJ2-3): DVKVTQSSRYLVKRTGEKVFLECVQDMDHENMFWYRQDPGLGLRLIYFSYDVKMKEKGDIPEGYSVSREKKERFSLILESASTNQTSMYLCATVRYPDSSTDTQYFGPGTRLTVL.

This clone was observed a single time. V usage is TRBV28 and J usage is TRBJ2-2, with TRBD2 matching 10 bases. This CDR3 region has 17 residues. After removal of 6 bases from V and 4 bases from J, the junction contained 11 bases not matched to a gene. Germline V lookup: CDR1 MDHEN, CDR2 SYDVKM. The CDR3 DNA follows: TGTGCCAGCAGAAAGCTAGCGGGAGTGGACGGCACCGGGGAGCTGTTTTTT. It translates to CASRKLAGVDGTGELFF.

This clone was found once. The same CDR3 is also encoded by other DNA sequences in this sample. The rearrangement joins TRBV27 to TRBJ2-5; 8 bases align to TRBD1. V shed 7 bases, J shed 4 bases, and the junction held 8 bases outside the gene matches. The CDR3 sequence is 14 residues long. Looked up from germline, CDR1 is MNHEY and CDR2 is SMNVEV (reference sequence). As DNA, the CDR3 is TGTGCCAGCACCAGACAGGGGTCGGGAGAGACCCAGTACTTC. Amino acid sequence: CASTRQGSGETQYF.

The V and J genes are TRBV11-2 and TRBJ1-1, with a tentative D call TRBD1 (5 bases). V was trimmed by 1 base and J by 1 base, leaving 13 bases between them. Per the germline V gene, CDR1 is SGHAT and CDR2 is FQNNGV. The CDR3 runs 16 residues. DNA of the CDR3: TGTGCCAGCAGCTTAGGGTGGGGGGGTACGAACACTGAAGCTTTCTTT. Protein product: CASSLGWGGTNTEAFF.

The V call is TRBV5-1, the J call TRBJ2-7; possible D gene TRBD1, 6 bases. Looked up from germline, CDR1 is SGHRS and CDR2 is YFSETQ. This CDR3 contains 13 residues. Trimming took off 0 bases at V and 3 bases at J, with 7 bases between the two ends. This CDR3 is CASSLGQDYEQYF. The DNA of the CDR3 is TGCGCCAGCAGCTTGGGACAGGACTACGAGCAGTACTTC.

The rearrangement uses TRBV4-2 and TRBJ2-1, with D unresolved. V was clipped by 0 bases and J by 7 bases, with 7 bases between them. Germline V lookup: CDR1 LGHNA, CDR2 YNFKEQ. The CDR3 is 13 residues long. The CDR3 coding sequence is TGTGCCAGCAGCCAAGATTTAAGGAATGAGCAGTTCTTC. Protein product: CASSQDLRNEQFF.

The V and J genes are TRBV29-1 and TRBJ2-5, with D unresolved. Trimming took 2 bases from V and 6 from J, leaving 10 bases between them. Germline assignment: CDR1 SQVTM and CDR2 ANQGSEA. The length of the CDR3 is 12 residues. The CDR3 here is CSVETPRKTQYF. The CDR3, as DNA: TGCAGCGTTGAAACACCAAGGAAGACCCAGTACTTC.

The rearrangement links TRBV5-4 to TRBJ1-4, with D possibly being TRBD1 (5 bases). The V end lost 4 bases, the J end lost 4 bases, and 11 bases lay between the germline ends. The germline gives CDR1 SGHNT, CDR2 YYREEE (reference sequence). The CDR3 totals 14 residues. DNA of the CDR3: TGTGCCAGCAGCCGCAGGGAGATTAATGAAAAACTGTTTTTT. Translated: CASSRREINEKLFF.

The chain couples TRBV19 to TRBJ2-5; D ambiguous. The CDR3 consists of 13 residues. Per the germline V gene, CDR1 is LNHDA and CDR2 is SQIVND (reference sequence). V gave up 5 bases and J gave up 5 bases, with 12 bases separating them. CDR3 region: CASSSYVRETQYF. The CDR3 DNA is TGTGCCAGTAGTTCATATGTCCGGGAGACCCAGTACTTC.